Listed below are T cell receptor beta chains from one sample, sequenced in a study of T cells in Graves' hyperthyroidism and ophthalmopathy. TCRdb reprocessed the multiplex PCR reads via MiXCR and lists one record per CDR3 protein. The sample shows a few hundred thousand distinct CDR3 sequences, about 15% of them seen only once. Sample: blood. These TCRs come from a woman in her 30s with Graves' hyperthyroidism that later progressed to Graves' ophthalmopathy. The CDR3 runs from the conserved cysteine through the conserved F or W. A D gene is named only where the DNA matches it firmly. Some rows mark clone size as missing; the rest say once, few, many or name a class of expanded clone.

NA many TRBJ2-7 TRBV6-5 TGTGCCAGCAGTTACTCCCGACAGAGGCTTGTCGAGCAGTACTTC CASSYSRQRLVEQYF
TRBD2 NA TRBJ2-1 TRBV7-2 TGTGCCAGCAGCTTATTGGGGGACTACCTTTTCTTC CASSLLGDYLFF
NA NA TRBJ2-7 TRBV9 TGTGCCAGCAGCGTAGGTCCAGGGGAACTCTACGAGCAGTACTTC CASSVGPGELYEQYF
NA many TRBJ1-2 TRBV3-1 TGTGCCAGCAGCCCCCGGGACAAGGGAAGGGGGAGCGGCTACACCTTC CASSPRDKGRGSGYTF
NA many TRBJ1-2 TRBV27 TGTGCCAGCAGTTTACGGGACACCAGCTATGGCTACACCTTC CASSLRDTSYGYTF
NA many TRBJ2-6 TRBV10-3 TGTGCCATCAAAGGGGTCGAGACAGCCAATAGGAGTACTGGGGCCAACGTCCTGACTTTC CAIKGVETANRSTGANVLTF
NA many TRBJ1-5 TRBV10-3 TGTGCCATCAGTGTAGGTCCCTCGGAAGATCAGCCCCAGCATTTT CAISVGPSEDQPQHF
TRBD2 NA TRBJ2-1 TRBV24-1 TGTGCCACCAGCACCGGGACTAGCGGGATAGATGAGCAGTTCTTC CATSTGTSGIDEQFF
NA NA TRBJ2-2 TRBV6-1 TGTGCCAGCATCAGGGACTCCACCGGGGAGCTGTTTTTT CASIRDSTGELFF
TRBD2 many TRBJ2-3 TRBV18 TGTGCCAGCCTTAGCGGGAGCCGCACAGATACGCAGTATTTT CASLSGSRTDTQYF
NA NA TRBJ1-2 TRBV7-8 TGTGCCAGCAGCTTAGATCACAGCCGTTGGGGCTACACCTTC CASSLDHSRWGYTF
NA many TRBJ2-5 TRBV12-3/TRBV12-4 TGTGCCAGCAGTTCCGCGTCGATCGGAGGGGAGACCCAGTACTTC CASSSASIGGETQYF
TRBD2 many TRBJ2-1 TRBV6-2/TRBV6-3 TGTGCCAGCAGAGAAGCGGGAGCCCCCTCCTACAATGAGCAGTTCTTC CASREAGAPSYNEQFF
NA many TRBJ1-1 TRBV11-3 TGTGCCAGCAGCTTAAGAGCCCCCACAGCTTTCTTT CASSLRAPTAFF
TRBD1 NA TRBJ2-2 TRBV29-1 TGCAGCGTACCGGGACAGGGGGGCGACCACACCGGGGAGCTGTTTTTT CSVPGQGGDHTGELFF
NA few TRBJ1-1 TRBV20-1 TGCAGTGCTAGTGGGGGGGGGCCCAACACTGAAGCTTTCTTT CSASGGGPNTEAFF
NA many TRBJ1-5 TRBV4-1 TGCGCCAGCAGCCAAGAGGGCCAGTTCAATCAGCCCCAGCATTTT CASSQEGQFNQPQHF
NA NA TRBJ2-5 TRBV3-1 TGTGCCAGCAGTTTCAGGACCCATGCAACAGAGACCCAGTACTTC CASSFRTHATETQYF
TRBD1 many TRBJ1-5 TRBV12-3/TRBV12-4 TGTGCCAGCAGTCGGACAGGCCATGCCAATCAGCCCCAGCATTTT CASSRTGHANQPQHF
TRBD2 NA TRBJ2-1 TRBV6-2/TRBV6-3 TGTGCCAGCATTCGGGGGGGGCACGATGAGCAGTTCTTC CASIRGGHDEQFF
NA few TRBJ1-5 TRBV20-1 TGCAGTGCTCCTCCCGGGGGCTCCAATCAGCCCCAGCATTTT CSAPPGGSNQPQHF
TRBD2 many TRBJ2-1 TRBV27 TGTGCCAGCAGTTTGGGACTAGCGGGTTGGAATGAGCAGTTCTTC CASSLGLAGWNEQFF
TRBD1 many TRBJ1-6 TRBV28 TGTGCCAGCAGTTCGGGGACAGGAGCGAATAATTCACCCCTCCACTTT CASSSGTGANNSPLHF
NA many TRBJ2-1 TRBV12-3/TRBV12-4 TGTGCCAGCAGTCCGCGACTAGTAGATGAGCAGTTCTTC CASSPRLVDEQFF
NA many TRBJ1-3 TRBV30 TGTGCCTGGCTCCAGGACTCGGGAAACACCATATATTTT CAWLQDSGNTIYF
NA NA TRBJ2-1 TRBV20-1 TGCAGTTCGTTAGCGGCTAATGGGCAGTTCTTC CSSLAANGQFF
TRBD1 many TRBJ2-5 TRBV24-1 TGTGCCACCGGGAACCGGACAGGGTTGTACCAAGAGACCCAGTACTTC CATGNRTGLYQETQYF
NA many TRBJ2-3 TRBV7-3 TGTGCCAGCAGCTTAAATCGGTGGGATGGCACAGATACGCAGTATTTT CASSLNRWDGTDTQYF
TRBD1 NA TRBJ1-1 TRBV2 TGTGCCAGCGCCCGACAGGGGATCCCTGAAGCTTTCTTT CASARQGIPEAFF
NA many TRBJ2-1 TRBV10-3 TGTGCCATCAGTGATCACCAGCGAGGGGCCAATGAGCAGTTCTTC CAISDHQRGANEQFF
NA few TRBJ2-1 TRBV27 TGTGCCAGCAGTTTATCAGGTTGGGCAGAACAGTTCTTC CASSLSGWAEQFF
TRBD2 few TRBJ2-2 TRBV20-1 TGCAGTGCCCCTAGACTAGCGGGAGCCGGGGAGCTGTTTTTT CSAPRLAGAGELFF
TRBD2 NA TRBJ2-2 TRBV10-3 TGTGCCATCAGTGAGCCATTGGGACTAGCGGCTAGGAACACCGGGGAGCTGTTTTTT CAISEPLGLAARNTGELFF
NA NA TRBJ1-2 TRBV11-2 TGTGCCAGCAGCTTAGATCTGGCCCAGGGTTTTGGCTACACCTTC CASSLDLAQGFGYTF
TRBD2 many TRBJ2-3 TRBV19 TGTGCCAGCATGACTTCTGGCGGGAGAACAGATACGCAGTATTTT CASMTSGGRTDTQYF
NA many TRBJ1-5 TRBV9 TGTGCCAGCAGCGTTGGGGTTATCAACAATCAGCCCCAGCATTTT CASSVGVINNQPQHF
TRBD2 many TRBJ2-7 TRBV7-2 TGTGCCAGCAGCTTAAAGGGGTCTAGCGGGAGGTTCTACGAGCAGTACTTC CASSLKGSSGRFYEQYF
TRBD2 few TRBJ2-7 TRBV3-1 TGTGCCAGCAGCCAAGATATTTGGGTAGCGGGAGATCGGGGCGAGCAGTACTTC CASSQDIWVAGDRGEQYF
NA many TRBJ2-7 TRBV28 TGTGCCAGCAGTTTATTGGGGCAGCCCTCCTACGAGCAGTACTTC CASSLLGQPSYEQYF
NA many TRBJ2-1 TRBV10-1 TGCGCCAGCAGTGAGTGGGGACTGGGGTTTGAGCAGTTCTTC CASSEWGLGFEQFF